These T cell receptor beta chains were read from a single sample in a study of cytomegalovirus exposure and HLA in healthy donors. Sequencing used immunoSEQ multiplex PCR; TCRdb keeps in-frame clones, though not all of them. The sample holds approximately 170,000 clones, 65% to 80% seen once. Sequencing was performed on PBMCs. The receptors were sampled from a middle-aged woman in good health and CMV-seropositive. Both conserved end residues are part of each CDR3. A D gene is named only where the DNA matches it firmly. Clone size is stated in some rows and not others, as once, few, many or a class when expanded.

D gene	V gene	clone size	J gene	CDR3 DNA	CDR3 protein
TRBD2	TRBV10-3	NA	TRBJ2-2	TGTGCCATCAGTGACCTAGCGGGGAACACCGGGGAGCTGTTTTTT	CAISDLAGNTGELFF
TRBD1	TRBV5-1	NA	TRBJ1-4	TGCGCCAGCTATCTAAACCTGGGACAGTCTAATGAAAAACTGTTTTTT	CASYLNLGQSNEKLFF
TRBD1	TRBV7-9	few	TRBJ1-1	TGTGCCAGCAGCACCTCCGGGACAGGGAAGGCTTTCTTT	CASSTSGTGKAFF
TRBD2	TRBV2	NA	TRBJ2-3	TGTGCCAGCAGTGAATGGAGGACTAGCTCGGGCATCACAGATACGCAGTATTTT	CASSEWRTSSGITDTQYF
TRBD1	TRBV7-7	NA	TRBJ2-1	TGTGCCAGCAGCCCATTCCCGGGACAGGCTACTGACAATGAGCAGTTCTTC	CASSPFPGQATDNEQFF
TRBD1	TRBV4-3	NA	TRBJ1-1	TGCGCCAGCAGCCGGAGGACAGGCGACTCTGAAGCTTTCTTT	CASSRRTGDSEAFF
NA	TRBV5-1	NA	TRBJ1-2	TGCGCCAGCAGCCTTGACCCGACAAACTCCGATGGCTACACCTTC	CASSLDPTNSDGYTF
NA	TRBV15	NA	TRBJ1-1	TGTGCCACCAGCAGAGCCAACGGTGGTAACACTGAAGCTTTCTTT	CATSRANGGNTEAFF
NA	TRBV7-2	NA	TRBJ1-6	TGTGCCAGCAGCCTACTAATGACAGGTGGCTCTTCACCCCTCCACTTT	CASSLLMTGGSSPLHF
NA	TRBV5-1	NA	TRBJ2-1	TGCGCCAGCGGCCCGCGACTCCGCGACTACAATGAGCAGTTCTTC	CASGPRLRDYNEQFF
TRBD2	TRBV19	few	TRBJ2-2	TGTGCCAGTATTTCCCTAAGGGGACTAGCCCCTGGGGAGCTGTTTTTT	CASISLRGLAPGELFF
NA	TRBV29-1	NA	TRBJ1-2	TGCAGCGTTAGACACTCGAACTATGGCTACACCTTC	CSVRHSNYGYTF
NA	TRBV6-6	few	TRBJ2-7	TGTGCCAGCAGCTCACCCACCCTATACGAGCAGTACTTC	CASSSPTLYEQYF
TRBD2	TRBV6-6	few	TRBJ2-5	TGTGCCAGCAGTTCGGCGGGGGGCCCTGAAGAGACCCAGTACTTC	CASSSAGGPEETQYF
NA	TRBV4-1	once	TRBJ1-4	TGCGCCAGCAGTTCCTATGCAACTAATGAAAAACTGTTTTTT	CASSSYATNEKLFF
NA	TRBV10-3	NA	TRBJ1-4	TGTGCCATCAGTGATAAAGGGGTAGATTTGATTTTT	CAISDKGVDLIF
NA	TRBV5-1	NA	TRBJ1-1	TGCGCCAGCAGCTCCTCTTCCACTGGGCTAGCTTTCTTT	CASSSSSTGLAFF
TRBD1	TRBV2	NA	TRBJ1-2	TGTGCCAGCAGTGAAGGCGCAGGGGGCCCCTATGGCTACACCTTC	CASSEGAGGPYGYTF
TRBD1	TRBV4-3	NA	TRBJ2-1	TGCGCCAGCAGCCAAGCTGGACAGGGTTTGTCTACCGACAATGAGCAGTTCTTC	CASSQAGQGLSTDNEQFF
NA	TRBV5-1	NA	TRBJ2-2	TGCGCCAGCAGCTTGAATTTAGGCAGGGCGAACACCGGGGAGCTGTTTTTT	CASSLNLGRANTGELFF
TRBD1	TRBV7-9	NA	TRBJ1-1	TGTGCCAGCAGCTTGGACAGGGTATTTGTCGCTGAAGCTTTCTTT	CASSLDRVFVAEAFF
TRBD1	TRBV2	NA	TRBJ2-3	TGTGCCAGCAGTGCGACAGGGTTTCCCACAGATACGCAGTATTTT	CASSATGFPTDTQYF
TRBD2	TRBV9	NA	TRBJ2-1	TGTGCCAGCAGCCCTAACCCGGGACTAGCTATCTATGAGCAGTTCTTC	CASSPNPGLAIYEQFF
TRBD1	TRBV27	NA	TRBJ1-6	TGTGCCAGCAGTTACTCCGGGACAGGGGTTAATTCACCCCTCCACTTT	CASSYSGTGVNSPLHF
TRBD1	TRBV5-4	NA	TRBJ2-7	TGTGCCAGCAGCGACCGGGACAGGGGGCGCCGGGACGAGCAGTACTTC	CASSDRDRGRRDEQYF